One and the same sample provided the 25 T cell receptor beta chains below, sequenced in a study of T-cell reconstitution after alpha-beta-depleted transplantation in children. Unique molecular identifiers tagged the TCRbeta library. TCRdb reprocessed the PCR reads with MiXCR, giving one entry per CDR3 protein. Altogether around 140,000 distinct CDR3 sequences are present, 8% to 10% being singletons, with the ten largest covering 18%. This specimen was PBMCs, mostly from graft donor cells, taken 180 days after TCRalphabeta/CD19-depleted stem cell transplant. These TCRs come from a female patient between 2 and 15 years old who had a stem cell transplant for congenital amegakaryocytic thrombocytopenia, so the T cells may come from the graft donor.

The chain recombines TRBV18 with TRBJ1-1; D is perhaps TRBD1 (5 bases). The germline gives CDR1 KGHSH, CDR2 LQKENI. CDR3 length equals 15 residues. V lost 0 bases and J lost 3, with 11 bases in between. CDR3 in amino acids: CASSPPRGRHTEAFF. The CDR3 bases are TGTGCCAGCTCACCACCGAGGGGCCGTCACACTGAAGCTTTCTTT.

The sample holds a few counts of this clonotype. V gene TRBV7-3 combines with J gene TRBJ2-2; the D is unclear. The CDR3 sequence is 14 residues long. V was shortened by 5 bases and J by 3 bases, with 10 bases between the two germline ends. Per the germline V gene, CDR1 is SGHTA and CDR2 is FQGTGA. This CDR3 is CASSPAYDTGELFF. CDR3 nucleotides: TGTGCCAGCAGCCCCGCCTATGACACCGGGGAGCTGTTTTTT.

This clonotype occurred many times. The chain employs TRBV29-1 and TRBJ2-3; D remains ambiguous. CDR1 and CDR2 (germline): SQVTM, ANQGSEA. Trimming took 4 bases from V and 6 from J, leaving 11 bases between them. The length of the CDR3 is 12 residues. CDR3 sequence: CSVGGQSDTQYF. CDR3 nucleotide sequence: TGCAGCGTTGGTGGGCAATCCGATACGCAGTATTTT.

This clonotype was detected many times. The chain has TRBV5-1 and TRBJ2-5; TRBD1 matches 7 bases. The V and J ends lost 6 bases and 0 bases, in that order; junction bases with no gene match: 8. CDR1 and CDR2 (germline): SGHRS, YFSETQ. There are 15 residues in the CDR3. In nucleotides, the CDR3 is TGCGCCAGCACCAGATTTGGGACAGACCAAGAGACCCAGTACTTC. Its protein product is CASTRFGTDQETQYF.

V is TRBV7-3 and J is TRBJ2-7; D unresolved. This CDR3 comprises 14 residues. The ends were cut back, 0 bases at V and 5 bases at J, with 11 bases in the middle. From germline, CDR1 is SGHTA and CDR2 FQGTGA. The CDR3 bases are TGTGCCAGCAGCTTAACCCCCGGCCTTGACGAGCAGTACTTC. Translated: CASSLTPGLDEQYF.

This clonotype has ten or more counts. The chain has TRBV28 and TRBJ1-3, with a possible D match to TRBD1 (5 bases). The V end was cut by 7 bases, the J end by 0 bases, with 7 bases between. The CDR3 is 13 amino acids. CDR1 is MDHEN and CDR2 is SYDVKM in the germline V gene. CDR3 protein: CASIQGSGNTIYF. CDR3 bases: TGTGCCAGCATTCAGGGCTCTGGAAACACCATATATTTT.

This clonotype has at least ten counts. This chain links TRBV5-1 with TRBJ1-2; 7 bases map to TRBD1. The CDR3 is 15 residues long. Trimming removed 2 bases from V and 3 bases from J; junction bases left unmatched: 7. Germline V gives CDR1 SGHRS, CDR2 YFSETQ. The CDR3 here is CASSLTGDPDYGYTF. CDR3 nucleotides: TGCGCCAGCAGCTTAACAGGGGATCCGGACTATGGCTACACCTTC.

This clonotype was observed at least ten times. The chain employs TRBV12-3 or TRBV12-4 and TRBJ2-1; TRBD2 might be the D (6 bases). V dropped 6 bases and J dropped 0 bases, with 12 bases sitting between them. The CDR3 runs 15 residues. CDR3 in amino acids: CASSWGTYSYNEQFF. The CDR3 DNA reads TGTGCCAGCAGCTGGGGGACTTACTCCTACAATGAGCAGTTCTTC.

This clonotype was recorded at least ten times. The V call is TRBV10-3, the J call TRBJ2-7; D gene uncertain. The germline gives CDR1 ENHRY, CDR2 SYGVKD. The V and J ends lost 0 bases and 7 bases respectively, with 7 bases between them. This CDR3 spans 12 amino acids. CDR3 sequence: CAISESSREQYF. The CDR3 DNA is TGTGCCATCAGTGAGTCGTCCAGGGAGCAGTACTTC.

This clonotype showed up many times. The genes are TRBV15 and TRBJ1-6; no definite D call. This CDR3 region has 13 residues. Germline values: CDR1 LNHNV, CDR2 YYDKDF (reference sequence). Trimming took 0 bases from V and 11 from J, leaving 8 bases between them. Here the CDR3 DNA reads TGTGCCACCAGCAGAGAGGCCTGGACACCCCTCCACTTT. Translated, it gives CATSREAWTPLHF.

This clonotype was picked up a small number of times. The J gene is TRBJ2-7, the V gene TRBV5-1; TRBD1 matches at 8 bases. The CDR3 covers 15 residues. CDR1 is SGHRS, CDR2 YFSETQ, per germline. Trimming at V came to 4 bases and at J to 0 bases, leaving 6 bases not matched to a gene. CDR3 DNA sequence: TGCGCCAGCAGCGTGGACAGGGCCAGCTCCTACGAGCAGTACTTC. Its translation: CASSVDRASSYEQYF. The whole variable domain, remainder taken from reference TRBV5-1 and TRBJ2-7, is KAGVTQTPRYLIKTRGQQVTLSCSPISGHRSVSWYQQTPGQGLQFLFEYFSETQRNKGNFPGRFSGRQFSNSRSEMNVSTLELGDSALYLCASSVDRASSYEQYFGPGTRLTVT.

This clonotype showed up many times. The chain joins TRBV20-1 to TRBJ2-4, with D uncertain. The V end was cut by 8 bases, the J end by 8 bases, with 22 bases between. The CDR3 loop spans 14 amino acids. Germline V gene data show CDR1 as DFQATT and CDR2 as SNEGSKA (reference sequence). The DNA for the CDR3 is TGCAGTAAAACATTCGGAACCCCGAGAGACATTCAGTACTTC. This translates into CSKTFGTPRDIQYF.

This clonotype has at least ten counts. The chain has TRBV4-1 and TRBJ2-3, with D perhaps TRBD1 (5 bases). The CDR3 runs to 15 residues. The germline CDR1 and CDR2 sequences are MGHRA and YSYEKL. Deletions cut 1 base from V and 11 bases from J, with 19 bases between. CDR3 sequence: CASSQGLKGPMEQYF. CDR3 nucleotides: TGCGCCAGCAGCCAAGGTTTGAAGGGGCCGATGGAGCAGTATTTT.

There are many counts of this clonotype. The CDR3 DNA reads as TGTGCCAGCAGAGGACAGGGCCGGGAGACCCAGTACTTC. Translating it yields CASRGQGRETQYF. The chain carries TRBV28 and TRBJ2-5, with 8 positions matching TRBD1. V lost 6 bases and J lost 5; bases outside the gene matches: 5. The CDR3 spans 13 residues. Germline V gene data show CDR1 as MDHEN and CDR2 as SYDVKM.

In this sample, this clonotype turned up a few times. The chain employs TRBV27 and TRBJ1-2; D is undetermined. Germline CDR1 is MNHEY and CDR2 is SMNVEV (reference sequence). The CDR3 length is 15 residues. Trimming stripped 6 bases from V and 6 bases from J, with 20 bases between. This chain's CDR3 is CASRSRTALRDGYTF. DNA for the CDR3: TGTGCCAGCAGAAGCCGGACGGCATTGCGGGATGGCTACACCTTC.

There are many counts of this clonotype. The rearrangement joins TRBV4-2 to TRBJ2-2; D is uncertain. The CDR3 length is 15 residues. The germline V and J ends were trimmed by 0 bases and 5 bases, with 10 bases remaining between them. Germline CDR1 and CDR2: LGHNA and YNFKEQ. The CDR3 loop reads CASSQDPDWTGELFF. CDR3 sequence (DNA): TGTGCCAGCAGCCAAGATCCCGATTGGACCGGGGAGCTGTTTTTT.

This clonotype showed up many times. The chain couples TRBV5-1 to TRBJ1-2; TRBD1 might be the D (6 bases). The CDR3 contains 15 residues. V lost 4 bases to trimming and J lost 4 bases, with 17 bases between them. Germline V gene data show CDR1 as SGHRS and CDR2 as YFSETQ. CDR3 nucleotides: TGCGCCAGCAGCCCGGGACCGGACAGAGCCTATGGCTACACCTTC. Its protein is CASSPGPDRAYGYTF.

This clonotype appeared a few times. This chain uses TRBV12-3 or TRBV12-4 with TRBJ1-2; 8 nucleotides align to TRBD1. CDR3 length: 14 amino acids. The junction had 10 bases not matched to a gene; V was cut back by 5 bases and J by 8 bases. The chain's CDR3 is CASSLQTGVGGYTF. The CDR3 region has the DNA TGTGCCAGCAGTCTCCAGACAGGGGTTGGCGGCTACACCTTC.

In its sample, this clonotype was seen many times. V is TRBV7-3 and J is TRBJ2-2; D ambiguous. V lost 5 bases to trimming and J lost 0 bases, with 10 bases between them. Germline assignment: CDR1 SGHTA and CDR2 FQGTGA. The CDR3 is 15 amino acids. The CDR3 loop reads CASSPTDSNTGELFF. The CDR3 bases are TGTGCCAGCAGCCCCACCGACTCGAACACCGGGGAGCTGTTTTTT.

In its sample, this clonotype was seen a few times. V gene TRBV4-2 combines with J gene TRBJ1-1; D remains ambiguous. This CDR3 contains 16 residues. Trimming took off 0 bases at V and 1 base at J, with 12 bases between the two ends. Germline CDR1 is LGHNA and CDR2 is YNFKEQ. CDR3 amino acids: CASSQEALLWNTEAFF. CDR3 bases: TGTGCCAGCAGCCAAGAGGCCCTACTTTGGAACACTGAAGCTTTCTTT.

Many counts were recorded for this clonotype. The CDR3 bases are TGCAGTGCTAGACTAGCGGGGGCCAACACCGGGGAGCTGTTTTTT. This sequence encodes CSARLAGANTGELFF. The V and J genes are TRBV20-1 and TRBJ2-2; TRBD2 agrees at 10 bases. The germline gives CDR1 DFQATT, CDR2 SNEGSKA (reference sequence). The CDR3 runs 15 residues. After removal of 2 bases from V and 2 bases from J, the junction contained 2 bases not matched to a gene.

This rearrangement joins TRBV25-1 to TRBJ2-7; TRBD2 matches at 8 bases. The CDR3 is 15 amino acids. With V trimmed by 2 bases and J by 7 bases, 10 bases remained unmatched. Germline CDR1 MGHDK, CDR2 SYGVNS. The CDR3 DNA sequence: TGTGCCAGCAGTGAAGGGACTAGGCCTGGCTTGGAGCAGTACTTC. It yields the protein CASSEGTRPGLEQYF.

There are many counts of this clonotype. The CDR3, as DNA: TGCGCCAGCCGTTCCAGGGGGGACCAAGAGACCCAGTACTTC. It translates to CASRSRGDQETQYF. V usage is TRBV5-1 and J usage is TRBJ2-5, with TRBD1 as a possible D gene (7 bases). The CDR3 extends over 14 amino acids. Per germline, CDR1 SGHRS and CDR2 YFSETQ. The V gene lost 7 bases and the J gene lost 0 bases, with 13 bases spanning the gap.

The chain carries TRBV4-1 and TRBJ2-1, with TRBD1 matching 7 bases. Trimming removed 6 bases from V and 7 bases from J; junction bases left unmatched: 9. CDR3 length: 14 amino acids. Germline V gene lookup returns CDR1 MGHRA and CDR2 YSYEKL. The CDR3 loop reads CASRHPETGNEQFF. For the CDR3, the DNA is TGCGCCAGCAGACATCCCGAGACAGGGAATGAGCAGTTCTTC.

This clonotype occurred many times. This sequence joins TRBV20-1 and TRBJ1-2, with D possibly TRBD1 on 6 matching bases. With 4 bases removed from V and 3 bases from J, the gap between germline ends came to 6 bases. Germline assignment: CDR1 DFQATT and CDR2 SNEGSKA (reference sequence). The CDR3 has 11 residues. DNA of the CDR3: TGCAGTGCTACAGGGGACTATGGCTACACCTTC. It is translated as CSATGDYGYTF.